This is a list of T cell receptor beta chains from one sample in a study of identical twins. TCRdb re-called the 5' RACE reads through MiXCR, storing one row per CDR3 protein. The sample records 1.5 million to 2 million distinct CDR3 sequences, roughly a third being singletons. Sequenced input: cord blood. The receptors here all came from a newborn girl in good health. Each CDR3 is given with its conserved first and last residue. The D gene is left open where the match is weak. Some rows have no size entry. The others give once, few or many, or a class for an expanded clone.

v_call	clone_size	d_call	j_call	cdr3_nt	cdr3_aa
TRBV12-3/TRBV12-4	many	.	TRBJ2-1	TGTGCCAGCAGTTCACGGAGCTCCTACAATGAGCAGTTCTTC	CASSSRSSYNEQFF
TRBV2	.	.	TRBJ2-6	TGTGCCAGCAGTGGAAGAGGGACTGGGGCCAACGTCCTGACTTTC	CASSGRGTGANVLTF
TRBV12-3/TRBV12-4	.	.	TRBJ2-2	TGTGCCAGCAGCCGTACATGGGCCGGGGAGCTGTTTTTT	CASSRTWAGELFF
TRBV7-2	.	.	TRBJ1-5	TGTGCCAGCAGCTTAGGGGGCAGCCTGATGGCTCAGCCCCAGCATTTT	CASSLGGSLMAQPQHF
TRBV25-1	.	.	TRBJ1-6	TGTGCCAGCAGTGGTAGTCCGGACCTCCACTTT	CASSGSPDLHF
TRBV30	.	.	TRBJ1-5	TGTGCCTGGAGTGTAGGGACATCCAATCAGCCCCAGCATTTT	CAWSVGTSNQPQHF
TRBV20-1	.	.	TRBJ2-5	TGCAGTGCTACCACACACTGGGAGACCCAGTACTTC	CSATTHWETQYF
TRBV25-1	.	.	TRBJ2-7	TGTGCCAGCAGTGGTGGGGGGGCAAAGTCCTACGAGCAGTACTTC	CASSGGGAKSYEQYF
TRBV2	few	.	TRBJ2-3	TGTGCCAGCAGGGGCCATCGGGTCACAGATACGCAGTATTTT	CASRGHRVTDTQYF
TRBV29-1	many	.	TRBJ1-2	TGCAGCGTTCCGAGACAGGTTCCCTATGGCTACACCTTC	CSVPRQVPYGYTF
TRBV7-2	few	TRBD1	TRBJ1-1	TGTGCCAGCAGCTTAAACAGGGGGATAGCGACTGAAGCTTTCTTT	CASSLNRGIATEAFF
TRBV11-1	few	TRBD2	TRBJ2-5	TGTGCCAGCAGCGATCTAGCGGCGCGAGAGACCCAGTACTTC	CASSDLAARETQYF
TRBV28	.	.	TRBJ2-1	TGTGCCAGCAGTTTAGGTCCGCCCTCCTACAATGAGCAGTTCTTC	CASSLGPPSYNEQFF
TRBV20-1	.	TRBD2	TRBJ2-5	TGCAGTGCCCTAAGGGCGGGAGGGCCGTTAGAGACCCAGTACTTC	CSALRAGGPLETQYF
TRBV25-1	.	TRBD2	TRBJ2-5	TGTGCCAGCAGTGAAGGGACTAGAGGAGAGACCCAGTACTTC	CASSEGTRGETQYF
TRBV20-1	.	TRBD1	TRBJ1-1	TGCAGTGCTAGACCAGGGGGTTGGAACACTGAAGCTTTCTTT	CSARPGGWNTEAFF
TRBV29-1	few	TRBD2	TRBJ2-3	TGCAGCGTTCGGAGGGTAGCGGGGGGGTTCACAGATACGCAGTATTTT	CSVRRVAGGFTDTQYF
TRBV7-9	.	TRBD2	TRBJ2-1	TGTGCCAGCACCGAGGGCGGATGGGGGGGGACCTACAATGAGCAGTTCTTC	CASTEGGWGGTYNEQFF
TRBV3-1	few	TRBD2	TRBJ2-7	TGTGCCAGCAGCCAAGATACGTGGACAGGGACTAGCGGAGCCGTACCCACCTACGAGCAGTACTTC	CASSQDTWTGTSGAVPTYEQYF
TRBV3-1	.	.	TRBJ2-1	TGTGCCAGCAGTCATTTGGGAGGACAGTTCTTC	CASSHLGGQFF
TRBV12-3/TRBV12-4	few	TRBD1	TRBJ1-1	TGTGCCAGCAGTTTCTACACGGGACAGGGTGAAACTGAAGCTTTCTTT	CASSFYTGQGETEAFF
TRBV5-6	.	.	TRBJ2-4	TGTGCCAGCAGGAATGAACCGACGGGCAACATTCAGTACTTC	CASRNEPTGNIQYF
TRBV5-4	few	TRBD1	TRBJ2-1	TGTGCCAGCAGCTTGGGGGACAGGGTGCCATACAATGAGCAGTTCTTC	CASSLGDRVPYNEQFF
TRBV2	.	.	TRBJ1-4	TGTGCCAGCAGTTCCCGGGGTCTGAGAGAGGGTGAAAAACTGTTTTTT	CASSSRGLREGEKLFF
TRBV20-1	.	.	TRBJ2-4	TGCAGTGCTAGCGGTGGCAGGGGTATACCAAACATTCAGTACTTC	CSASGGRGIPNIQYF
TRBV4-2	many	.	TRBJ2-1	TGTGCCAGCAGCCAAGATCTAGGAACCTACAATGAGCAGTTCTTC	CASSQDLGTYNEQFF
TRBV2	.	.	TRBJ2-1	TGTGCCAGCAGTCCTGACAGGTCCTACAATGAGCAGTTCTTC	CASSPDRSYNEQFF
TRBV7-2	few	.	TRBJ1-1	TGTGCCAGCAGCTTAAGAAACGTTCAAATGAACACTGAAGCTTTCTTT	CASSLRNVQMNTEAFF
TRBV5-1	.	.	TRBJ1-2	TGCGCCAGCAGCTTGGCACAGGGAGGTGACTATGGCTACACCTTC	CASSLAQGGDYGYTF
TRBV28	few	.	TRBJ2-1	TGTGCCAGCATCGGATATCGGTCCTACAATGAGCAGTTCTTC	CASIGYRSYNEQFF
TRBV2	few	.	TRBJ2-5	TGTGCCAGCAGTGGGGTTATAGAAGGAGAGACCCAGTACTTC	CASSGVIEGETQYF